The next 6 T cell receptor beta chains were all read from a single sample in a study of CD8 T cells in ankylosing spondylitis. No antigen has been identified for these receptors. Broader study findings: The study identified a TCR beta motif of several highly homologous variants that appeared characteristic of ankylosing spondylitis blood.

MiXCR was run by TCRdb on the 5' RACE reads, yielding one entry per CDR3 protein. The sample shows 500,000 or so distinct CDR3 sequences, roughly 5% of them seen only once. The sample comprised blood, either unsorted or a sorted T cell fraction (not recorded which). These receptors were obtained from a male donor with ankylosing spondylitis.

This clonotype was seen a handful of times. The CDR3 DNA reads TGTGCCAGCAGTCCTACCGTCGGGCCCCCAGATGGCTACACCTTC. Amino acid sequence: CASSPTVGPPDGYTF. This chain uses TRBV12-3 or TRBV12-4 with TRBJ1-2; no firm D call. The V end lost 5 bases, the J end lost 6 bases, and 19 bases lay between the germline ends. This CDR3 contains 15 residues.

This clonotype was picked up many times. The CDR3 spells CASSLSSRNQPQHF. In nucleotides, the CDR3 is TGTGCCAGCAGCTTATCCTCGAGAAATCAGCCCCAGCATTTT. V and J are TRBV7-8 and TRBJ1-5; unclear D gene. V was clipped by 2 bases and J by 4 bases, with 9 bases between them. Germline CDR1 reads SGHVS; CDR2 reads FQNEAQ. The CDR3 is 14 amino acids.

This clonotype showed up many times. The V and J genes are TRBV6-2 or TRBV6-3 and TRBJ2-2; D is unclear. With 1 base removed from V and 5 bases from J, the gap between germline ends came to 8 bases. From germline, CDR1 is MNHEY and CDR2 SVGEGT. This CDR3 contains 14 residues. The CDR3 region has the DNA TGTGCCAGCAGTTACTACGCGAGGACCGGGGAGCTGTTTTTT. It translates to CASSYYARTGELFF.

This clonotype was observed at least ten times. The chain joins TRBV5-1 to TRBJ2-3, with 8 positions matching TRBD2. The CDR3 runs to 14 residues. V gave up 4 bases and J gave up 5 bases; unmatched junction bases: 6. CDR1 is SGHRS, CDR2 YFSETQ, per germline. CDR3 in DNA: TGCGCCAGCAGCCCAGCGGGAGATCTAGATACGCAGTATTTT. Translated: CASSPAGDLDTQYF.

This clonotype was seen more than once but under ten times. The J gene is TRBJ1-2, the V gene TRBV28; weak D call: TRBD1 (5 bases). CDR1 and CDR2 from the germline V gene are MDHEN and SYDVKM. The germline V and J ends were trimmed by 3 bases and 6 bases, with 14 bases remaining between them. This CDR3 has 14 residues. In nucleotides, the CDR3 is TGTGCCAGCAGTTTGGACGGGGACCTGGATGGCTACACCTTC. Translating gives CASSLDGDLDGYTF.

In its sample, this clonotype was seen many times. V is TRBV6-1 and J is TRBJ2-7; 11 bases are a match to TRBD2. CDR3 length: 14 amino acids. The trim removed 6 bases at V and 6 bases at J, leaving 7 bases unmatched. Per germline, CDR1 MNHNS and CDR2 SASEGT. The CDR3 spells CASRPRLAGREQYF. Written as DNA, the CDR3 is TGTGCCAGCAGGCCGCGACTAGCGGGGCGCGAGCAGTACTTC.